This T cell receptor (beta chain) was captured by sequencing in a study of blood T cells in healthy people across ages. Germline V gives CDR1 DFQATT, CDR2 SNEGSKA (reference sequence). Deletions cut 8 bases from V and 3 bases from J, with 20 bases between. There are 14 residues in the CDR3. As concerns this clonotype: What it binds is not known.

For the second PCR, which ran for 7 to 11 cycles, a sample-barcoded 5' primer and a J-beta primer mix were used. Each CDR3 protein is one row after TCRdb ran MiXCR on the 5' RACE reads. Among roughly 900,000 distinct CDR3 sequences listed, roughly 26% were seen once. Isolation of PBMCs gave at least 7 million cells per sample. The study's findings and limits: When one million T cells were used, diversity estimates were thought to be underestimates. Older age went with lower TCR beta diversity per million T cells, in a roughly linear way.

Source material: blood. The chain couples TRBV20-1 to TRBJ2-7; D perhaps matches TRBD2 (6 bases). This TCR derives from a woman over 75 in good health. This chain's CDR3 is CSTRPPGVYYEQYF. As DNA, the CDR3 is TGCAGTACCAGACCACCGGGGGTTTACTACGAGCAGTACTTC.